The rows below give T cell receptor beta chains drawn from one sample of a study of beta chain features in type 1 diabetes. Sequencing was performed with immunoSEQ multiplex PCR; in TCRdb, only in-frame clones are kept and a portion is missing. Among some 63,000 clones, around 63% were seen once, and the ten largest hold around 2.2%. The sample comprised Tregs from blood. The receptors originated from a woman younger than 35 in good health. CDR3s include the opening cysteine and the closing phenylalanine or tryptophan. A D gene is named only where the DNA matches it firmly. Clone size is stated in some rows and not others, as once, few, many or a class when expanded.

cdr3_aa: CSVAGQGVLAFF
cdr3_nt: TGCAGCGTTGCGGGGCAGGGGGTATTGGCTTTCTTT
clone_size: .
v_call: TRBV29-1
j_call: TRBJ1-1
d_call: TRBD1

cdr3_aa: CASSLGQGMGNEQFF
cdr3_nt: TGTGCCAGCAGCCTAGGACAGGGGATGGGAAATGAGCAGTTCTTC
clone_size: .
v_call: TRBV7-6
j_call: TRBJ2-1
d_call: TRBD1

cdr3_aa: CASSLVGGGLGSEQFF
cdr3_nt: TGTGCCAGCAGCTTAGTAGGGGGAGGGCTCGGCAGCGAGCAGTTCTTC
clone_size: .
v_call: TRBV7-6
j_call: TRBJ2-1
d_call: .

cdr3_aa: CASSPRTSGNTGELFF
cdr3_nt: TGTGCCAGCAGCCCGAGGACTAGCGGGAACACCGGGGAGCTGTTTTTT
clone_size: .
v_call: TRBV7-8
j_call: TRBJ2-2
d_call: TRBD2

cdr3_aa: CASSWTLGAAYEQYF
cdr3_nt: TGCGCCAGCAGCTGGACCTTGGGGGCGGCGTACGAGCAGTACTTC
clone_size: few
v_call: TRBV5-1
j_call: TRBJ2-7
d_call: .

cdr3_aa: CASSQGGTGDGYTF
cdr3_nt: TGTGCCAGCAGCCAAGGTGGAACAGGCGATGGCTACACCTTC
clone_size: .
v_call: TRBV4-2
j_call: TRBJ1-2
d_call: .

cdr3_aa: CASSQTGVTGELFF
cdr3_nt: TGTGCCAGCTCACAAACCGGGGTCACCGGGGAGCTGTTTTTT
clone_size: .
v_call: TRBV18
j_call: TRBJ2-2
d_call: .

cdr3_aa: CANKGRGRAYEQYF
cdr3_nt: TGTGCCAACAAGGGACGGGGGAGGGCGTACGAGCAGTACTTC
clone_size: .
v_call: TRBV7-3
j_call: TRBJ2-7
d_call: TRBD2

cdr3_aa: CAISGTGVLSGNTIYF
cdr3_nt: TGTGCCATCAGTGGTACAGGGGTTCTCTCTGGAAACACCATATATTTT
clone_size: few
v_call: TRBV10-3
j_call: TRBJ1-3
d_call: TRBD1

cdr3_aa: CASSPGGTSGTGELFF
cdr3_nt: TGCGCCAGCAGCCCGGGCGGGACTAGCGGGACCGGGGAGCTGTTTTTT
clone_size: .
v_call: TRBV5-1
j_call: TRBJ2-2
d_call: TRBD2

cdr3_aa: CASRDSLYNEQFF
cdr3_nt: TGTGCCAGCAGGGACTCGTTGTACAATGAGCAGTTCTTC
clone_size: .
v_call: TRBV6-6
j_call: TRBJ2-1
d_call: .

cdr3_aa: CASSRTRSYNSPLHF
cdr3_nt: TGTGCCAGCAGTCGGACACGCTCCTATAATTCACCCCTCCACTTT
clone_size: few
v_call: TRBV6-6
j_call: TRBJ1-6
d_call: .

cdr3_aa: CAIRPTSGIKLDTQYF
cdr3_nt: TGTGCCATCAGACCGACTAGCGGGATAAAGCTAGATACGCAGTATTTT
clone_size: once
v_call: TRBV10-3
j_call: TRBJ2-3
d_call: TRBD2

cdr3_aa: CSVVRTGLTDTQYF
cdr3_nt: TGCAGCGTTGTTAGGACAGGGCTCACAGATACGCAGTATTTT
clone_size: .
v_call: TRBV29-1
j_call: TRBJ2-3
d_call: TRBD1

cdr3_aa: CAISDSGRAVGDTQYF
cdr3_nt: TGTGCCATCAGTGATTCCGGGAGGGCCGTTGGAGATACGCAGTATTTT
clone_size: few
v_call: TRBV10-3
j_call: TRBJ2-3
d_call: TRBD2

cdr3_aa: CSVEGAQGAVEQYF
cdr3_nt: TGCAGCGTTGAGGGGGCCCAGGGTGCGGTCGAGCAGTACTTC
clone_size: .
v_call: TRBV29-1
j_call: TRBJ2-7
d_call: .

cdr3_aa: CAIRGQGHTEAFF
cdr3_nt: TGTGCCATCAGGGGACAAGGCCACACTGAAGCTTTCTTT
clone_size: .
v_call: TRBV10-3
j_call: TRBJ1-1
d_call: .

cdr3_aa: CASRKQGATGNTIYF
cdr3_nt: TGTGCCAGCAGGAAACAGGGGGCTACTGGAAACACCATATATTTT
clone_size: .
v_call: TRBV5-6
j_call: TRBJ1-3
d_call: TRBD1

cdr3_aa: CASSLSQGTEAFF
cdr3_nt: TGTGCCAGCAGCTTAAGCCAGGGCACTGAAGCTTTCTTT
clone_size: .
v_call: TRBV7-3
j_call: TRBJ1-1
d_call: .

cdr3_aa: CASSEVVRAGEGTGELFF
cdr3_nt: TGTGCCAGCAGTGAAGTGGTGCGGGCGGGAGAGGGCACCGGGGAGCTGTTTTTT
clone_size: .
v_call: TRBV6-1
j_call: TRBJ2-2
d_call: TRBD2

cdr3_aa: CASSQRTNYEQYF
cdr3_nt: TGTGCCAGCTCACAAAGGACAAACTACGAGCAGTACTTC
clone_size: .
v_call: TRBV18
j_call: TRBJ2-7
d_call: .

cdr3_aa: CASSPFGPAAYNEQFF
cdr3_nt: TGTGCCAGCTCACCTTTCGGGCCAGCGGCCTACAATGAGCAGTTCTTC
clone_size: few
v_call: TRBV18
j_call: TRBJ2-1
d_call: .

cdr3_aa: CASRDRVISTEAFF
cdr3_nt: TGTGCCAGTAGAGACAGGGTTATTTCGACTGAAGCTTTCTTT
clone_size: .
v_call: TRBV19
j_call: TRBJ1-1
d_call: TRBD1

cdr3_aa: CASSLAGWNGYTF
cdr3_nt: TGCGCCAGCAGCTTGGCAGGGTGGAATGGCTACACCTTC
clone_size: .
v_call: TRBV5-1
j_call: TRBJ1-2
d_call: .

cdr3_aa: CASADRSYEQYF
cdr3_nt: TGTGCTAGCGCTGACAGATCCTACGAGCAGTACTTC
clone_size: .
v_call: TRBV12-5
j_call: TRBJ2-7
d_call: .

cdr3_aa: CASGGGPGTGYTGELFF
cdr3_nt: TGTGCTAGTGGTGGGGGCCCCGGGACAGGGTACACCGGGGAGCTGTTTTTT
clone_size: .
v_call: TRBV12-5
j_call: TRBJ2-2
d_call: TRBD1

cdr3_aa: CASSETSGGETQYF
cdr3_nt: TGCGCCAGCAGCGAGACTAGCGGGGGTGAGACCCAGTACTTC
clone_size: .
v_call: TRBV5-1
j_call: TRBJ2-5
d_call: TRBD2

cdr3_aa: CASSLGTALTDTRYF
cdr3_nt: TGCGCCAGCAGCTTGGGGACTGCCCTCACAGATACGCGGTATTTT
clone_size: once
v_call: TRBV5-1
j_call: TRBJ2-3
d_call: .

cdr3_aa: CSVDSRGGDTQYF
cdr3_nt: TGCAGCGTTGATAGTCGGGGGGGGGATACGCAGTATTTT
clone_size: .
v_call: TRBV29-1
j_call: TRBJ2-3
d_call: TRBD2

cdr3_aa: CASRASGGRTDTQYF
cdr3_nt: TGTGCCAGCAGGGCGAGCGGGGGGCGCACAGATACGCAGTATTTT
clone_size: .
v_call: TRBV2
j_call: TRBJ2-3
d_call: TRBD2

cdr3_aa: CASSLGQGKTQYF
cdr3_nt: TGTGCTAGCAGCTTGGGACAGGGGAAGACCCAGTACTTC
clone_size: .
v_call: TRBV7-7
j_call: TRBJ2-5
d_call: TRBD1

cdr3_aa: CASSPRPGLNTGELFF
cdr3_nt: TGTGCCAGCTCTCCCCGGCCAGGGTTGAACACCGGGGAGCTGTTTTTT
clone_size: .
v_call: TRBV18
j_call: TRBJ2-2
d_call: .

cdr3_aa: CASSFRDNSYNEQFF
cdr3_nt: TGCGCCAGCAGCTTCCGGGACAACTCCTACAATGAGCAGTTCTTC
clone_size: .
v_call: TRBV5-1
j_call: TRBJ2-1
d_call: .

cdr3_aa: CASSPSVYGYTF
cdr3_nt: TGTGCCAGCTCACCCTCAGTCTATGGCTACACCTTC
clone_size: few
v_call: TRBV18
j_call: TRBJ1-2
d_call: .

cdr3_aa: CASSYLDRPYEQYF
cdr3_nt: TGTGCCAGCAGCTACCTTGACAGGCCCTACGAGCAGTACTTC
clone_size: few
v_call: TRBV6-6
j_call: TRBJ2-7
d_call: .

cdr3_aa: CASTTTLGGWDIQYF
cdr3_nt: TGTGCCAGCACCACGACCCTGGGGGGGTGGGACATTCAGTACTTC
clone_size: .
v_call: TRBV4-2
j_call: TRBJ2-4
d_call: TRBD2

cdr3_aa: CASSYAGGNQPQHF
cdr3_nt: TGTGCCAGCAGTTATGCAGGGGGCAATCAGCCCCAGCATTTT
clone_size: .
v_call: TRBV6-5
j_call: TRBJ1-5
d_call: .

cdr3_aa: CASSMTVHGYTF
cdr3_nt: TGTGCCAGTAGTATGACAGTTCATGGCTACACCTTC
clone_size: .
v_call: TRBV19
j_call: TRBJ1-2
d_call: .

cdr3_aa: CASSPRDRGNTGELFF
cdr3_nt: TGTGCCAGCAGCCCCCGGGACAGGGGGAACACCGGGGAGCTGTTTTTT
clone_size: few
v_call: TRBV13
j_call: TRBJ2-2
d_call: TRBD1

cdr3_aa: CASSVYGGDNEQFF
cdr3_nt: TGTGCCAGCAGTGTTTATGGCGGGGACAATGAGCAGTTCTTC
clone_size: once
v_call: TRBV6-1
j_call: TRBJ2-1
d_call: .